The 3 T cell receptor beta chains below all came from one sample that was sequenced in a study of blood T cell repertoires in COVID-19. Produced via immunoSEQ multiplex PCR; TCRdb's table is partial and in-frame only. The sample includes about 82,000 clones, approximately 80% seen only once; the top ten take 18%. The sample comprised peripheral blood. The receptors derive from an elderly man with active or convalescent COVID-19.

This clone was seen only a few times. The chain uses TRBV5-4 and TRBJ2-1, with 13 bases that match TRBD2. Trimming at V came to 4 bases and at J to 0 bases, leaving 7 bases not matched to a gene. Per the germline V gene, CDR1 is SGHNT and CDR2 is YYREEE (reference sequence). The CDR3 has 18 amino acids. The CDR3 nucleotides read TGTGCCAGCAGCCCGACGGGACTAGCGGGACCCTCCTACAATGAGCAGTTCTTC. It codes for CASSPTGLAGPSYNEQFF.

The CDR3 coding sequence is TGTGCCAGCAGTAACCCCCGTGGGAGCTACGAGCAGTACGTC. It encodes CASSNPRGSYEQYV. The rearrangement joins TRBV28 to TRBJ2-7; D possibly corresponds to TRBD2 (5 bases). This CDR3 is built from 14 residues. Germline V gene sequence: CDR1 MDHEN, CDR2 SYDVKM. V was pared by 5 bases and J by 3 bases, with 14 bases between.

This clone was recorded many times. The chain combines TRBV5-1 with TRBJ2-3; 7 bases fit TRBD2. V gave up 6 bases and J gave up 1 base; unmatched junction bases: 8. This CDR3 spans 15 amino acids. Looked up from germline, CDR1 is SGHRS and CDR2 is YFSETQ. CDR3 in DNA: TGCGCCAGCAAGATAGCGGGTTATCGCACAGATACGCAGTATTTT. Its protein product is CASKIAGYRTDTQYF.